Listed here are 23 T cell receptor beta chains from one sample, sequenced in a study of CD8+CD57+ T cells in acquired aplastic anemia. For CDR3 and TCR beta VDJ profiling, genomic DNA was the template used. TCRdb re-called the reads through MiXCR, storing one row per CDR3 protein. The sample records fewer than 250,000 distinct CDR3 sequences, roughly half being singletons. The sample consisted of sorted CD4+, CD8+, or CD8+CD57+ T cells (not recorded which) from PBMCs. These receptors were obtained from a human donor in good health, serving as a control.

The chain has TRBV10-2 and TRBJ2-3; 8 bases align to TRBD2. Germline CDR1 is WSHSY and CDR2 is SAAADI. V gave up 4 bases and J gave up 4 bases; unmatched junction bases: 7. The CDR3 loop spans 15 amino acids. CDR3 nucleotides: TGCGCCAGCAGTGCGGCGGGGGGCGGGGCAGATACGCAGTATTTT. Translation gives CASSAAGGGADTQYF.

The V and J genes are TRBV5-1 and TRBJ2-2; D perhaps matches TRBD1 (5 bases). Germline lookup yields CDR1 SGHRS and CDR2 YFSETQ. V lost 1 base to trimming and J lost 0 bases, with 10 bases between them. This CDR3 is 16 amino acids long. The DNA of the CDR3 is TGCGCCAGCAGCTTGTCTCCCAGGGCGAACACCGGGGAGCTGTTTTTT. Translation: CASSLSPRANTGELFF.

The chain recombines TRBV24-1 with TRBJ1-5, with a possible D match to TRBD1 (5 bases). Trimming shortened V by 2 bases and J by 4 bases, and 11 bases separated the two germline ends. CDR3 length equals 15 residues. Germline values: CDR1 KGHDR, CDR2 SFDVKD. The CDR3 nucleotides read TGTGCCACCAGTGATTGGCGGGGGGGGAATCAGCCCCAGCATTTT. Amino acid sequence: CATSDWRGGNQPQHF.

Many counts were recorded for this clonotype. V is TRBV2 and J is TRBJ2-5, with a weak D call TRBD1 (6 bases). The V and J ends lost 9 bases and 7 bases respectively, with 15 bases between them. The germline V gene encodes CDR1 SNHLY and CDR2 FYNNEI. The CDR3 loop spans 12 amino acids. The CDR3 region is CARQGQGGTQYF. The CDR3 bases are TGTGCCAGACAGGGACAAGGCGGGACCCAGTACTTC.

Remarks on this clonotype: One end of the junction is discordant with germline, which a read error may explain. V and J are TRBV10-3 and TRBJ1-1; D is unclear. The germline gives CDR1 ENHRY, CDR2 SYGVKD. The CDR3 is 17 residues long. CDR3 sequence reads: CASSFEPLAPGNTEAFF. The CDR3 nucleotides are TGTGCCAGCAGTTTCGAACCTCTTGCGCCGGGAAACACTGAAGCTTTCTTT.

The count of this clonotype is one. The CDR3 DNA follows: TGTGCCAGCAGCTTAGAGGGGGATCGCTACACCTTC. Encoded protein: CASSLEGDRYTF. V usage is TRBV7-9 and J usage is TRBJ1-2; tentative D call: TRBD1 (6 bases). V lost 1 base to trimming and J lost 9 bases, with 9 bases between them. CDR1 is SEHNR, CDR2 FQNEAQ, per germline (reference sequence). CDR3 length: 12 amino acids.

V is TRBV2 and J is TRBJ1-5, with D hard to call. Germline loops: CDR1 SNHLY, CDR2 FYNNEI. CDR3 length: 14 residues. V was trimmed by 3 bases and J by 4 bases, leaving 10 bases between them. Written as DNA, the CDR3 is TGTGCCAGCAGTGAGGTTACAGATAATCAGCCCCAGCATTTT. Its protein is CASSEVTDNQPQHF. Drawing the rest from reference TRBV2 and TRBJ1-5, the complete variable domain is EPEVTQTPSHQVTQMGQEVILRCVPISNHLYFYWYRQILGQKVEFLVSFYNNEISEKSEIFDDQFSVERPDGSNFTLKIRSTKLEDSAMYFCASSEVTDNQPQHFGDGTRLSIL.

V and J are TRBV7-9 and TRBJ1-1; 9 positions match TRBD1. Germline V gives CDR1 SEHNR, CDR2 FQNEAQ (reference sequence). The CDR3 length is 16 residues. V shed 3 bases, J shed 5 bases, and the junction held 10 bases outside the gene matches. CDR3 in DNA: TGTGCCAGCAGCTTGGGCCTACAGGGGGCGCTTACTGAAGCTTTCTTT. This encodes CASSLGLQGALTEAFF.

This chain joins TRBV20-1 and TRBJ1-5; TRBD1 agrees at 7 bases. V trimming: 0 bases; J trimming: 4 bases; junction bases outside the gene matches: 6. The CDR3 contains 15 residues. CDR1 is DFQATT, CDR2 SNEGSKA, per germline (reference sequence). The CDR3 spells CSAREQGQINQPQHF. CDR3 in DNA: TGCAGTGCTAGAGAGCAGGGACAGATAAATCAGCCCCAGCATTTT.

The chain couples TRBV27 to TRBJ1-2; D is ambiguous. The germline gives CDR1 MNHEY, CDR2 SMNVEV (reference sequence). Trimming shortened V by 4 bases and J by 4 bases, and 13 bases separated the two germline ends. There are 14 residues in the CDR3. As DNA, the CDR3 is TGTGCCAGCAGTTATAAAGGACGGGGCTATGGCTACACCTTC. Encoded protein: CASSYKGRGYGYTF.

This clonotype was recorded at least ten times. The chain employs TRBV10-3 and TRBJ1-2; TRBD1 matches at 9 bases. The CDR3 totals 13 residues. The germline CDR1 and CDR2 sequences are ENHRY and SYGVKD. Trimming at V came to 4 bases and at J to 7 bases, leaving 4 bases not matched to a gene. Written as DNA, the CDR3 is TGTGCCATCAGTGCGGGACAGGGTACTGGCTACACCTTC. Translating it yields CAISAGQGTGYTF.

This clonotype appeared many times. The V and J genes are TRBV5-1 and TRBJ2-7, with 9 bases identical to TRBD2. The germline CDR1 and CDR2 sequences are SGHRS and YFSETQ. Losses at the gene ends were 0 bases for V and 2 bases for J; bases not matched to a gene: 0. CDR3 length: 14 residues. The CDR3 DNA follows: TGCGCCAGCAGCTTGGCTAGCGGGGCCTACGAGCAGTACTTC. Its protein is CASSLASGAYEQYF.

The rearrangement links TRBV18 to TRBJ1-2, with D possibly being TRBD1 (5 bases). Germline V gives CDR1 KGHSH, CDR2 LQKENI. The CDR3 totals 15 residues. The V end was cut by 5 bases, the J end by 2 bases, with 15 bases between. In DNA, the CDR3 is TGTGCCAGCTCAGACCAGGACAACTTAAACTATGGCTACACCTTC. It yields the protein CASSDQDNLNYGYTF.

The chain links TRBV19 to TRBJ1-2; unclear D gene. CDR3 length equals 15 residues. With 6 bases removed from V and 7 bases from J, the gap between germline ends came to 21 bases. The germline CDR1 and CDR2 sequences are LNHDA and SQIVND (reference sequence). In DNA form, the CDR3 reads TGTGCCAGTAGCATCCCAGGCTTAGGCGTTTCTGGCTACACCTTC. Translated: CASSIPGLGVSGYTF.

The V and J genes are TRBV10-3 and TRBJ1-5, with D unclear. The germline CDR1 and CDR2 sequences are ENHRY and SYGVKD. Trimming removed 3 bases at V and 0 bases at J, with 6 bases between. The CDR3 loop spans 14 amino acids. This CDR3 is CAISDINSNQPQHF. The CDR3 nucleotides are TGTGCCATCAGTGACATTAATAGCAATCAGCCCCAGCATTTT.

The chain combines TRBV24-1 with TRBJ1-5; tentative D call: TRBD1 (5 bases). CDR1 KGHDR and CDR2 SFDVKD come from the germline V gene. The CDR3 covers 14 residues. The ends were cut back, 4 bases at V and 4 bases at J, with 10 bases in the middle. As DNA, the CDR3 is TGTGCCACCAGTGAGGGGGGGGGAAATCAGCCCCAGCATTTT. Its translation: CATSEGGGNQPQHF.

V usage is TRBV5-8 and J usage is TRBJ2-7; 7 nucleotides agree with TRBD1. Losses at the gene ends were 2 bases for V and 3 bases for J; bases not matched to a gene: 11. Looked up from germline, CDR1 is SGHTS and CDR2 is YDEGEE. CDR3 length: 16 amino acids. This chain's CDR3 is CASSLEWDSHFYEQYF. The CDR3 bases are TGTGCCAGCAGCTTAGAATGGGACAGCCACTTCTACGAGCAGTACTTC.

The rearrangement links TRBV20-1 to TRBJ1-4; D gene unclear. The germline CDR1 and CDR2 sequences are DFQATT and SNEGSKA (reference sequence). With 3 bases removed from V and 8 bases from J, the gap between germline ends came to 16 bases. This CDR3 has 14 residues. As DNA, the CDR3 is TGCAGTGCTAGTCGTCCAAGGGAGGGCGAAAAACTGTTTTTT. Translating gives CSASRPREGEKLFF.

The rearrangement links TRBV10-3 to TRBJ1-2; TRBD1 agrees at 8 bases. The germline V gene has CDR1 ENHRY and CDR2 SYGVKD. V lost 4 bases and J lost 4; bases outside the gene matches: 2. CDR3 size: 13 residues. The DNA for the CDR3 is TGTGCCATCAGTGGAACAGGGGGCTATGGCTACACCTTC. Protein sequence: CAISGTGGYGYTF.

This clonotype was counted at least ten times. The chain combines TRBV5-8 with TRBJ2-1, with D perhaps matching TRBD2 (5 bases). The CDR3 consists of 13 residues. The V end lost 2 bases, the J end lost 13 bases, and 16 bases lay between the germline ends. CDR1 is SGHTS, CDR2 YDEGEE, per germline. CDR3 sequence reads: CASSFSRDPKQFF. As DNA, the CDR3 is TGTGCCAGCAGCTTCTCTCGGGATCCTAAACAGTTCTTC.

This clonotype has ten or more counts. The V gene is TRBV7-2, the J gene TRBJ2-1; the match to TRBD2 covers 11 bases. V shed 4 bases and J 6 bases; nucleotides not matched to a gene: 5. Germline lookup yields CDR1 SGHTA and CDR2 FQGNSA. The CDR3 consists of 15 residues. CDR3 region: CASSSELAGVNEQFF. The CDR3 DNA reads TGTGCCAGCAGCTCTGAACTAGCGGGGGTCAATGAGCAGTTCTTC.

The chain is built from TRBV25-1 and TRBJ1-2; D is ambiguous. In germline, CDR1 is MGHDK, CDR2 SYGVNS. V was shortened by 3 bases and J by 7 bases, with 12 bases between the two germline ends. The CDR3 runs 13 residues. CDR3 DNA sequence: TGTGCCAGCAGTGACGGACGGACTAGTGGCTACACCTTC. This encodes CASSDGRTSGYTF.

CDR3 DNA: TGTGCCAGCAGCGTAGGGGCGGGGCCCTATGGCTACACCTTC. Residues: CASSVGAGPYGYTF. The rearrangement joins TRBV9 to TRBJ1-2, with D possibly being TRBD1 (5 bases). Between the trimmed V and J ends, which lost 0 bases and 4 bases, there was a span of 10 bases. The CDR3 has 14 amino acids. Germline-derived CDR1 and CDR2 are SGDLS and YYNGEE. Filled out from reference TRBV9 and TRBJ1-2, the complete variable domain reads DSGVTQTPKHLITATGQRVTLRCSPRSGDLSVYWYQQSLDQGLQFLIQYYNGEERAKGNILERFSAQQFPDLHSELNLSSLELGDSALYFCASSVGAGPYGYTFGSGTRLTVV.